This T cell receptor (beta chain) was retrieved from a study of control samples from healthy donors and cancer patients. Germline CDR1 and CDR2: SGHDN and FVKESK. There are 17 residues in the CDR3. Trimming cost V 1 base and J 4 bases, with 14 bases left between them. The assay was immunoSEQ multiplex PCR, and TCRdb's table has in-frame clones only and misses some. The repertoire holds 40,000 to 60,000 clones, around 85% seen once, with less than 3.5% in the top ten. The rearrangement links TRBV14 to TRBJ1-6; TRBD1 might be the D (6 bases). This clonotype was obtained from a woman in her forties or fifties with lung cancer. The sequenced sample was PBMCs. CDR3 DNA: TGTGCCAGCAGCCAAGTAGCGGGGGGCGCGTATAATTCACCCCTCCACTTT. Translation: CASSQVAGGAYNSPLHF.